Sequencing of this T cell receptor (beta chain) was carried out in a study of siplizumab effects on memory and regulatory T cells. Overall study results and limits: Naive T cell populations appeared to exhibit greater diversity than memory cells and appeared to be major alloresponse contributors.

Per sample, the assay covered 90,000 to 100,000 TCR templates. Measured with immunoSEQ multiplex PCR; TCRdb has only the in-frame clones, and not every one. There are approximately 100,000 clones in the sample; 91% occur only once, and around 2.6% lies in the top ten. Comments on this clone: Its target is not known.

With 4 bases removed from V and 5 bases from J, the gap between germline ends came to 14 bases. CDR1 SGDLS and CDR2 YYNGEE come from the germline V gene. The CDR3 has 14 amino acids. The chain links TRBV9 to TRBJ2-3; weak D call: TRBD2 (6 bases). The sample taken for sequencing was CD4+ T cells sorted from blood. This TCR came from a human donor in good health. Some clones in this sample may be carry-over from other donors' samples. CDR3 protein: CASSTAGIKDTQYF. CDR3 in DNA: TGTGCCAGCAGCACCGCGGGAATAAAAGATACGCAGTATTTT.